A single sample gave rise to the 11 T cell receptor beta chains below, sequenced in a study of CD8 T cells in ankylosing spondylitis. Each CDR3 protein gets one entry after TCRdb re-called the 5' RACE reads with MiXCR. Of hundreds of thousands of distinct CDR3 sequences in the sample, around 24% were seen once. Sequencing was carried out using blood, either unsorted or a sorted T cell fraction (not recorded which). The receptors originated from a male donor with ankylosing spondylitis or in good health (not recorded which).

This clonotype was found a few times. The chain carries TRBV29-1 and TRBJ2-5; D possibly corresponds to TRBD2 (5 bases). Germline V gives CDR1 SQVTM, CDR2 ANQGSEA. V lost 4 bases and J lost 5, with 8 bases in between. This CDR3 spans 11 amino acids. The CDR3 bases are TGCAGCGTTGTAGCGTTTGAGACCCAGTACTTC. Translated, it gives CSVVAFETQYF. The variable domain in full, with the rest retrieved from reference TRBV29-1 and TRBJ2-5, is SAVISQKPSRDICQRGTSLTIQCQVDSQVTMMFWYRQQPGQSLTLIATANQGSEATYESGFVIDKFPISRPNLTFSTLTVSNMSPEDSSIYLCSVVAFETQYFGPGTRLLVL.

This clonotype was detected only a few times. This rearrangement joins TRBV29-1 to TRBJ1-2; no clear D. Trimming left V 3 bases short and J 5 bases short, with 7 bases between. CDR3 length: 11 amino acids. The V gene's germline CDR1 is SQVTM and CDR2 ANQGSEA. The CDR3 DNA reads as TGCAGCGTTGAGGTTGAGTATGGCTACACCTTC. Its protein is CSVEVEYGYTF. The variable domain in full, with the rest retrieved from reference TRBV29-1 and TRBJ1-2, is SAVISQKPSRDICQRGTSLTIQCQVDSQVTMMFWYRQQPGQSLTLIATANQGSEATYESGFVIDKFPISRPNLTFSTLTVSNMSPEDSSIYLCSVEVEYGYTFGSGTRLTVV.

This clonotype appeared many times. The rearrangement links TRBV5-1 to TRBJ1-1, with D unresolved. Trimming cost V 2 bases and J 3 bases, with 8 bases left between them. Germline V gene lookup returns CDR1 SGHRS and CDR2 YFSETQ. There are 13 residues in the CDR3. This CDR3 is CASSLDGDTEAFF. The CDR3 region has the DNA TGCGCCAGCAGCTTAGATGGGGACACTGAAGCTTTCTTT.

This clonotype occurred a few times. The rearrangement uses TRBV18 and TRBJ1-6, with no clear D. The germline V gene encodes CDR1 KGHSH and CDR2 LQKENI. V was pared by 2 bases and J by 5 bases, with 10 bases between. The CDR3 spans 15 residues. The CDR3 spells CASSPGTVDNSPLHF. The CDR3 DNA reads TGTGCCAGCTCACCAGGAACGGTGGATAATTCACCCCTCCACTTT.

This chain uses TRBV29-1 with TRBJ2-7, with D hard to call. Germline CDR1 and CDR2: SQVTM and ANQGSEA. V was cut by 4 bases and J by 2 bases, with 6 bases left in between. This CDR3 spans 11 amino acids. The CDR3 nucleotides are TGCAGCGTTGTCACCACCTACGAGCAGTACTTC. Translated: CSVVTTYEQYF.

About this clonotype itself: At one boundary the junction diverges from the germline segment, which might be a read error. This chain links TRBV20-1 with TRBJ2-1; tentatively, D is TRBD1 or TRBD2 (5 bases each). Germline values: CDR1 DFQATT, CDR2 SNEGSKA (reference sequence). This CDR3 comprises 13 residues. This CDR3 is CSARAGTNNEQFF. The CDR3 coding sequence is TGCAGTGCGAGAGCCGGGACCAACAATGAGCAGTTCTTC.

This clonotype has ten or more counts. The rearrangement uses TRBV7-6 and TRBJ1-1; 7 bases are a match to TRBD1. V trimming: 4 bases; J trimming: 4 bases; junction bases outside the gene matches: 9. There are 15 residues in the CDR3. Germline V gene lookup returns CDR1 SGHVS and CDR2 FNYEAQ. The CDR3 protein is CASSSLTGLSTEAFF. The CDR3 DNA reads TGTGCCAGCAGCTCCTTGACAGGGCTTAGCACTGAAGCTTTCTTT.

This chain's CDR3 is CASSHIRYRSYEQYF. The DNA of the CDR3 is TGTGCCAGCAGCCACATAAGGTACCGCTCCTACGAGCAGTACTTC. V and J are TRBV3-1 and TRBJ2-7, with unresolved D. Trimming took off 3 bases at V and 0 bases at J, with 12 bases between the two ends. The CDR3 loop spans 15 amino acids. Looked up from germline, CDR1 is LGHDT and CDR2 is YNNKEL (reference sequence).

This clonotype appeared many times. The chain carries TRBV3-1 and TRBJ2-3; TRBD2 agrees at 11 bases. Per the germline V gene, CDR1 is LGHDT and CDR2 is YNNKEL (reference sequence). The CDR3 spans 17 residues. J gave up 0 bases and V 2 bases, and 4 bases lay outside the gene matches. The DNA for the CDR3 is TGTGCCAGCAGCCAACCCGGGACTAGCGGTAGCACAGATACGCAGTATTTT. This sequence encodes CASSQPGTSGSTDTQYF.

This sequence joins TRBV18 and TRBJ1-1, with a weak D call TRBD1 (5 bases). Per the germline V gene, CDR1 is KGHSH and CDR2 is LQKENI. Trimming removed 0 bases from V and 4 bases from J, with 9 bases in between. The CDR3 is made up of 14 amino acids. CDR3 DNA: TGTGCCAGCTCACCACCGGCGGGGACCACTGAAGCTTTCTTT. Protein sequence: CASSPPAGTTEAFF.

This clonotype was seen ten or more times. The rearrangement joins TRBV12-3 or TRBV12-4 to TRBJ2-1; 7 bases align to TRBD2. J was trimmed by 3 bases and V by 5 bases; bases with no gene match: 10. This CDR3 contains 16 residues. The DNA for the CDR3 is TGTGCCAGCAGTCCTCCCTGGGCTAGCGGCTACAATGAGCAGTTCTTC. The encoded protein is CASSPPWASGYNEQFF.